This entry lists 5 T cell receptor beta chains sequenced from one sample in a study of T cells in Graves' hyperthyroidism and ophthalmopathy (dated by TCRdb to about 2019). Libraries were constructed by multiplex PCR. These reads were obtained on an Illumina HiSeq 2000. Amplification of TCR beta CDR3 regions was carried out from RNA transcripts. The first round of RT-PCR for the TCR CDR3 was performed with the HTBI primer set and the Qiagen OneStep RT-PCR kit. TCRdb trimmed public reads at Q25 via fastp, called clones via MiXCR and kept in-frame beta chains. Each entry is one CDR3 protein sequence, shown with its most common DNA and genes. The sample records 350,000 to 450,000 distinct CDR3 sequences, over 11% of which are singletons. The ten largest clones represent 8% to 13% of the sample. Sequencing was performed on blood. These receptors were collected from a woman in her sixties or seventies with Graves' hyperthyroidism.

This clonotype was detected ten times or more. The V gene is TRBV27, the J gene TRBJ2-7, with D uncertain. CDR1 is MNHEY, CDR2 SMNVEV, per germline (reference sequence). The CDR3 length is 15 residues. Trimming stripped 6 bases from V and 4 bases from J, with 19 bases between. The CDR3: CASRPGSSGSYEQYF. The CDR3 bases are TGTGCCAGCAGGCCCGGATCCTCTGGGTCTTACGAGCAGTACTTC.

This clonotype has a handful of counts. The rearrangement joins TRBV7-2 to TRBJ1-1; no clear D gene. The CDR3 consists of 13 residues. Deletions cut 5 bases from V and 6 bases from J, with 13 bases between. The germline gives CDR1 SGHTA, CDR2 FQGNSA. Here the CDR3 reads CASSPMRMAEAFF. DNA for the CDR3: TGTGCCAGCAGCCCTATGAGGATGGCTGAAGCTTTCTTT.

This clonotype was recorded at least ten times. The V gene is TRBV28, the J gene TRBJ1-2; TRBD1 is a possible D gene (6 bases). Germline loops: CDR1 MDHEN, CDR2 SYDVKM. This CDR3 region has 15 residues. V was shortened by 3 bases and J by 4 bases, with 15 bases between the two germline ends. CDR3 sequence reads: CASSLTPGQSYGYTF. In DNA, the CDR3 is TGTGCCAGCAGTTTGACACCGGGACAAAGCTATGGCTACACCTTC.

As concerns this clonotype: At one end the junction does not follow the germline gene, possibly because of a read error. The genes are TRBV11-1 and TRBJ2-7; D may be TRBD2 (6 bases). This CDR3 has 14 amino acids. Germline V gene sequence: CDR1 SGHAT, CDR2 FQDESV (reference sequence). The chain's CDR3 is CASSRGTTVYEQYF. The DNA of the CDR3 is TGCGCCAGCAGCCGGGGGACGACCGTCTACGAGCAGTACTTC. Filled out from reference TRBV11-1 and TRBJ2-7, the complete variable domain reads EAEVAQSPRYKITEKSQAVAFWCDPISGHATLYWYRQILGQGPELLVQFQDESVVDDSQLPKDRFSAERLKGVDSTLKIQPAELGDSAMYLCASSRGTTVYEQYFGPGTRLTVT.

In this sample, this clonotype turned up many times. The chain joins TRBV5-1 to TRBJ2-1; TRBD2 matches 10 bases. Germline V gene lookup returns CDR1 SGHRS and CDR2 YFSETQ. CDR3 size: 14 residues. V shed 5 bases and J 5 bases; nucleotides not matched to a gene: 4. The CDR3 nucleotides are TGCGCCAGCAGACTAGCGGGGACCAACAATGAGCAGTTCTTC. It yields the protein CASRLAGTNNEQFF.